This T cell receptor beta chain was profiled in a study of T cells after yellow fever vaccination. TCRdb passed the 5' RACE reads through MiXCR, listing each CDR3 protein once. The sample has about 550,000 distinct CDR3 sequences, over 15% seen once; the top ten hold more than 13%. The V segment lost 1 base and the J segment 3 bases; nucleotides outside the gene matches: 6. The CDR3 runs 15 residues. Germline-derived CDR1 and CDR2 are SGHDN and FVKESK. Material: PBMCs, obtained 15 days after the yellow fever booster vaccination. The gene calls are TRBV14 and TRBJ2-7; 7 nucleotides line up with TRBD2. This sequence originates from a man under 40 who received the YFV17D yellow fever vaccine. CDR3 sequence (DNA): TGTGCCAGCAGCCAAGCGTTTGGGACTAACTACGAGCAGTACTTC. Its translation is CASSQAFGTNYEQYF.